This TCR beta chain was retrieved from a study of vaccination and CD4 T cells after COVID-19. In the study overall: Participants were given two doses of BNT162b2 or mRNA-1273 vaccine.

From the PCR reads, TCRdb called clonotypes with MiXCR, one entry per CDR3 protein. The sample includes around 21,000 distinct CDR3 sequences, about 60% of them seen just once. The CDR3 covers 14 residues. Per the germline V gene, CDR1 is LNHNV and CDR2 is YYDKDF (reference sequence). With 6 bases removed from V and 5 bases from J, the gap between germline ends came to 17 bases. The source is a human donor who had recovered from COVID-19. This sequence joins TRBV15 and TRBJ2-7; a weak D match, TRBD1 (6 bases). Specimen: CD4+ T cells from blood, collected after SARS-CoV-2 vaccination. CDR3 nucleotides: TGTGCCACCAGTCGGTCTAGGGACATCCACGAGCAGTACTTC. Its translation: CATSRSRDIHEQYF.